The next 28 T cell receptor beta chains were all read from a single sample in a study of blood T cell repertoires in COVID-19. Only in-frame clones appear in the TCRdb table, and some are missing; sequencing was by immunoSEQ multiplex PCR. The sample holds about 46,000 clones, about four fifths seen once. The sequenced sample consisted of peripheral blood. Every receptor here comes from a woman older than 75 with acute or convalescent COVID-19.

Here the CDR3 reads CASSIGQGRETQYF. In nucleotides, the CDR3 is TGCGCCAGCAGCATAGGACAGGGTAGGGAGACCCAGTACTTC. This sequence joins TRBV5-1 and TRBJ2-5; 8 positions agree with TRBD1. Per the germline V gene, CDR1 is SGHRS and CDR2 is YFSETQ. There are 14 residues in the CDR3. The V and J ends lost 4 bases and 5 bases, in that order; junction bases with no gene match: 7.

The chain has TRBV2 and TRBJ1-5, with D possibly being TRBD1 (6 bases). Trimming shortened V by 3 bases and J by 5 bases, and 17 bases separated the two germline ends. Germline V CDR1 and CDR2: SNHLY, FYNNEI. The CDR3 covers 16 residues. CDR3 DNA sequence: TGTGCCAGCAGTGATCTCCACACAGGGACGTATCAGCCCCAGCATTTT. Residues: CASSDLHTGTYQPQHF.

J is TRBJ2-1 and V is TRBV5-1, with 11 bases matching TRBD2. The junction had 8 bases not matched to a gene; V was cut back by 4 bases and J by 8 bases. CDR1 and CDR2 from the germline V gene are SGHRS and YFSETQ. This CDR3 is 15 amino acids long. This chain's CDR3 is CASSISGGAWDEQFF. CDR3 nucleotides: TGCGCCAGCAGCATTAGCGGGGGGGCATGGGATGAGCAGTTCTTC.

This clone has just one count. This chain connects TRBV7-9 to TRBJ1-3; D perhaps matches TRBD1 (6 bases). Germline V gene lookup returns CDR1 SEHNR and CDR2 FQNEAQ (reference sequence). The V gene lost 3 bases and the J gene lost 3 bases, with 15 bases spanning the gap. This CDR3 is 16 amino acids long. Written as DNA, the CDR3 is TGTGCCAGCAGCTTCCGCGGACAGAGCTTTGGAAACACCATATATTTT. Translated: CASSFRGQSFGNTIYF.

The V call is TRBV7-9, the J call TRBJ1-1, with 9 bases that match TRBD1. The CDR3 has 17 amino acids. Germline V gene lookup returns CDR1 SEHNR and CDR2 FQNEAQ (reference sequence). J lost 2 bases, V lost 6 bases, and 13 bases had no gene match. This chain's CDR3 is CASRLAGQGGGNTEAFF. CDR3 DNA: TGTGCCAGCAGACTAGCGGGACAGGGAGGGGGAAACACTGAAGCTTTCTTT. The full variable domain, completed using reference TRBV7-9 and TRBJ1-1, is DTGVSQNPRHKITKRGQNVTFRCDPISEHNRLYWYRQTLGQGPEFLTYFQNEAQLEKSRLLSDRFSAERPKGSFSTLEIQRTEQGDSAMYLCASRLAGQGGGNTEAFFGQGTRLTVV.

The chain uses TRBV4-1 and TRBJ2-3, with 13 nucleotides matching TRBD2. CDR1 and CDR2 from the germline V gene are MGHRA and YSYEKL. V lost 2 bases, J lost 6 bases, and 11 bases stayed unmatched. The CDR3 has 18 residues. This CDR3 is CASSQTILAGGPRDTQYF. CDR3 nucleotide sequence: TGCGCCAGCAGCCAAACGATACTAGCGGGGGGGCCTAGGGATACGCAGTATTTT.

The V gene is TRBV6-6, the J gene TRBJ1-2; D gene uncertain. Germline-derived CDR1 and CDR2 are MNHNY and SVGAGI (reference sequence). Between the trimmed V and J ends, which lost 6 bases and 0 bases, there was a span of 11 bases. This CDR3 is built from 14 residues. The CDR3 sequence: CASRHAGTNYGYTF. The DNA of the CDR3 is TGTGCCAGCAGGCACGCCGGGACTAACTATGGCTACACCTTC.

This chain uses TRBV6-6 with TRBJ1-5; 8 bases map to TRBD1. This CDR3 contains 16 residues. Germline CDR1 reads MNHNY; CDR2 reads SVGAGI (reference sequence). Unmatched junction bases numbered 8, after V lost 2 bases and J lost 5 bases. This CDR3 is CASSYGRGRVDQPQHF. For the CDR3, the DNA is TGTGCCAGCAGTTACGGCAGGGGGCGCGTCGATCAGCCCCAGCATTTT.

The chain carries TRBV10-2 and TRBJ2-5, with TRBD2 as a possible D gene (5 bases). Germline V lookup: CDR1 WSHSY, CDR2 SAAADI. The CDR3 is made up of 13 amino acids. Trimming removed 7 bases at V and 7 bases at J, with 16 bases between. The CDR3 loop is CASNKDGEGTQYF. CDR3 DNA sequence: TGCGCCAGCAACAAGGATGGAGAGGGGACCCAGTACTTC.

This chain uses TRBV19 with TRBJ1-1; TRBD1 might be the D (6 bases). CDR1 and CDR2 from the germline V gene are LNHDA and SQIVND (reference sequence). This CDR3 contains 13 residues. Trimming removed 5 bases from V and 1 base from J, with 8 bases in between. The CDR3 loop reads CASSVGQNTEAFF. The CDR3 DNA follows: TGTGCCAGTAGTGTGGGACAGAACACTGAAGCTTTCTTT. The entire variable domain, with the rest obtained from reference TRBV19 and TRBJ1-1, is as follows: DGGITQSPKYLFRKEGQNVTLSCEQNLNHDAMYWYRQDPGQGLRLIYYSQIVNDFQKGDIAEGYSVSREKKESFPLTVTSAQKNPTAFYLCASSVGQNTEAFFGQGTRLTVV.

This sequence joins TRBV7-6 and TRBJ1-6; 8 nucleotides line up with TRBD1. The CDR3 contains 18 residues. Germline trimming cut 4 bases from V and 5 bases from J; bases unmatched to any gene: 13. Germline CDR1 and CDR2: SGHVS and FNYEAQ. CDR3 coding DNA: TGTGCCAGCAGCTCCTATTCCGTTATGGACAGGGATAATTCACCCCTCCACTTT. Its protein product is CASSSYSVMDRDNSPLHF.

The CDR3: CASSLGAVGLAGGDRRFF. CDR3 bases: TGTGCCAGCAGCTTAGGGGCGGTTGGACTAGCGGGGGGCGATCGTCGGTTCTTC. V is TRBV11-2 and J is TRBJ2-1, with TRBD2 matching 14 bases. There are 18 residues in the CDR3. The germline V gene has CDR1 SGHAT and CDR2 FQNNGV. The trim removed 1 base at V and 15 bases at J, leaving 17 bases unmatched.

The chain carries TRBV6-6 and TRBJ1-2; a possible D gene is TRBD1 (6 bases). With 6 bases removed from V and 3 bases from J, the gap between germline ends came to 14 bases. Germline lookup yields CDR1 MNHNY and CDR2 SVGAGI (reference sequence). CDR3 length: 14 amino acids. DNA for the CDR3: TGTGCCAGCAGGGAAGGACAGCGGTACTATGGCTACACCTTC. Translating it yields CASREGQRYYGYTF.

The rearrangement links TRBV4-1 to TRBJ2-3, with 9 bases that match TRBD1. V was pared by 4 bases and J by 2 bases, with 7 bases of the junction left unmatched. CDR3 length equals 16 residues. Germline V gene lookup returns CDR1 MGHRA and CDR2 YSYEKL. The CDR3 nucleotides are TGCGCCAGCAGCCGCGAAGACAGGGGGGACACAGATACGCAGTATTTT. It specifies CASSREDRGDTDTQYF.

The sample holds one count of this clone. This CDR3 is also generated by other DNA sequences in the sample. CDR3 in amino acids: CASSDGGGHYEQYF. CDR3 in DNA: TGCGCCAGCAGTGACGGCGGGGGGCACTACGAGCAGTACTTC. The gene calls are TRBV10-1 and TRBJ2-7; 8 bases map to TRBD2. CDR1 is WNHNN and CDR2 is SYGVQD in the germline V gene (reference sequence). V gave up 3 bases and J gave up 3 bases; unmatched junction bases: 4. This CDR3 has 14 amino acids.

This chain joins TRBV7-8 and TRBJ1-1, with D maybe TRBD1 (5 bases). With 0 bases removed from V and 5 bases from J, the gap between germline ends came to 16 bases. The germline gives CDR1 SGHVS, CDR2 FQNEAQ. The CDR3 sequence is 16 residues long. This CDR3 is CASSLAAAGTKTEAFF. The CDR3 DNA reads TGTGCCAGCAGCTTAGCTGCGGCAGGGACTAAGACTGAAGCTTTCTTT. The variable domain in full, with the rest retrieved from reference TRBV7-8 and TRBJ1-1, is GAGVSQSPRYKVAKRGQDVALRCDPISGHVSLFWYQQALGQGPEFLTYFQNEAQLDKSGLPSDRFFAERPEGSVSTLKIQRTQQEDSAVYLCASSLAAAGTKTEAFFGQGTRLTVV.

The chain has TRBV19 and TRBJ1-1; 7 bases fit TRBD1. The CDR3 is 13 residues long. V shed 4 bases and J 4 bases; nucleotides not matched to a gene: 3. The germline V gene has CDR1 LNHDA and CDR2 SQIVND (reference sequence). For the CDR3, the DNA is TGTGCCAGTAGTAGCAACAGGGGCACTGAAGCTTTCTTT. It translates to CASSSNRGTEAFF.

V gene TRBV18 combines with J gene TRBJ1-1; maybe TRBD1 (6 bases). The germline V gene has CDR1 KGHSH and CDR2 LQKENI. With 3 bases removed from V and 6 bases from J, the gap between germline ends came to 23 bases. This CDR3 region has 17 residues. CDR3 bases: TGTGCCAGCTCACCCCCGACAGGATGGGGCACAAGCGCTGAAGCTTTCTTT. This gives the protein CASSPPTGWGTSAEAFF.

The CDR3 bases are TGTGCCAGTACCGCAGGGGAAGGGCTTCGGCAAGCTTTCTTT. Translation gives CASTAGEGLRQAFF. The chain links TRBV19 to TRBJ1-1; tentatively, D is TRBD1 (6 bases). CDR3 size: 14 residues. Germline V lookup: CDR1 LNHDA, CDR2 SQIVND (reference sequence). The V and J ends lost 7 bases and 9 bases respectively, with 21 bases between them.

The genes are TRBV5-4 and TRBJ1-2; TRBD1 matches 9 bases. CDR1 and CDR2 from the germline V gene are SGHNT and YYREEE (reference sequence). This CDR3 has 13 amino acids. Germline trimming cut 4 bases from V and 4 bases from J; bases unmatched to any gene: 2. CDR3 nucleotides: TGTGCCAGCAGCCCGGGACAGGGCTATGGCTACACCTTC. Translation: CASSPGQGYGYTF. Using reference TRBV5-4 and TRBJ1-2 for the parts outside the CDR3, the full variable domain is ETGVTQSPTHLIKTRGQQVTLRCSSQSGHNTVSWYQQALGQGPQFIFQYYREEENGRGNFPPRFSGLQFPNYSSELNVNALELDDSALYLCASSPGQGYGYTFGSGTRLTVV.

This clone has only a few counts. The J gene is TRBJ1-2, the V gene TRBV25-1; no firm D call. V gave up 2 bases and J gave up 6 bases, with 7 bases separating them. The CDR3 consists of 12 residues. The germline gives CDR1 MGHDK, CDR2 SYGVNS. The CDR3 spells CASSEGRNGYTF. The CDR3 nucleotides are TGTGCCAGCAGTGAAGGGAGGAATGGCTACACCTTC.

This clone came up a few times. The V and J genes are TRBV7-3 and TRBJ1-2, with no clear D. CDR3 length: 14 residues. Germline V lookup: CDR1 SGHTA, CDR2 FQGTGA. Trimming pared 2 bases from V and 0 bases from J, leaving 7 bases between. This CDR3 reads CASSLEGANYGYTF. In DNA form, the CDR3 reads TGTGCCAGCAGCTTAGAGGGCGCTAACTATGGCTACACCTTC.

This chain uses TRBV19 with TRBJ1-1, with a tentative D call TRBD1 (6 bases). This CDR3 has 15 amino acids. Germline CDR1 reads LNHDA; CDR2 reads SQIVND (reference sequence). The germline V and J ends were trimmed by 3 bases and 4 bases, with 15 bases remaining between them. The CDR3 protein is CASSMRNRESTEAFF. The DNA of the CDR3 is TGTGCCAGTAGTATGAGGAACAGGGAGTCCACTGAAGCTTTCTTT.

The genes are TRBV7-2 and TRBJ1-2; tentatively, D is TRBD1 (6 bases). The germline V gene has CDR1 SGHTA and CDR2 FQGNSA. The CDR3 spans 14 residues. Trimming removed 3 bases from V and 2 bases from J, with 10 bases in between. The CDR3, as DNA: TGTGCCAGCAGCTTTTCTACAGGGAACTATGGCTACACCTTC. Translating it yields CASSFSTGNYGYTF.

The chain has TRBV12-3 or TRBV12-4 and TRBJ1-1; D is uncertain. The CDR3 totals 11 residues. The V gene lost 6 bases and the J gene lost 7 bases, with 9 bases spanning the gap. The CDR3 region has the DNA TGTGCCAGCAGATACAAGATTGAAGCTTTCTTT. Encoded protein: CASRYKIEAFF.

V and J are TRBV25-1 and TRBJ1-1; D might be TRBD1 (6 bases). CDR1 MGHDK and CDR2 SYGVNS come from the germline V gene. Trimming took off 4 bases at V and 0 bases at J, with 12 bases between the two ends. The CDR3 is 15 amino acids. CDR3 bases: TGTGCCAGCAGTGGAAATACAGGGATGAACACTGAAGCTTTCTTT. This translates into CASSGNTGMNTEAFF.

This chain connects TRBV5-1 to TRBJ1-4; weak D call: TRBD1 (5 bases). The V gene's germline CDR1 is SGHRS and CDR2 YFSETQ. V was cut by 0 bases and J by 0 bases, with 12 bases left in between. This CDR3 spans 17 amino acids. The CDR3 DNA sequence: TGCGCCAGCAGCTTGGGTCAGGGATTTGCAACTAATGAAAAACTGTTTTTT. It encodes CASSLGQGFATNEKLFF.

The chain employs TRBV21-1 and TRBJ2-7; the table's D call, TRBD1, was not checked against the DNA. TRBV21-1 is termed a pseudogene. The CDR3 consists of 16 residues. CDR3 loop: CASSGKDREVFYEQYF. Here the CDR3 DNA reads TGTGCCAGCAGCGGAAAAGACAGGGAAGTCTTCTACGAGCAGTACTTC.